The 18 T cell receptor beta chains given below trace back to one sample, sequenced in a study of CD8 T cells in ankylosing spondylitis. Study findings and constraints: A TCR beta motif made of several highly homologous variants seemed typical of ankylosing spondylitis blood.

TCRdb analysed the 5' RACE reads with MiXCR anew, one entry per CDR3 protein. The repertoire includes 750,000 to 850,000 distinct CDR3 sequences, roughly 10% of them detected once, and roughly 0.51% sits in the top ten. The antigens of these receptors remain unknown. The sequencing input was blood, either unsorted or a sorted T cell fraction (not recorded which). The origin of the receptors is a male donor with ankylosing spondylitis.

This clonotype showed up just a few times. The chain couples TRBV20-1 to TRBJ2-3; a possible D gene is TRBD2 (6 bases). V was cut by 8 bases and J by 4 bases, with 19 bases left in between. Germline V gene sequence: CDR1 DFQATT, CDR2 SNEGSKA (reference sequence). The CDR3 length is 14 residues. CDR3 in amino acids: CSLRRGGVSDTQYF. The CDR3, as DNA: TGCAGTCTTCGGCGAGGAGGGGTTTCAGATACGCAGTATTTT.

The CDR3 DNA sequence: TGTGCCAGCAGCCCTTCCGCCTTTGGCTCTAGCGATACGCAGTATTTT. It is translated as CASSPSAFGSSDTQYF. The V call is TRBV7-2, the J call TRBJ2-3, with D maybe TRBD2 (5 bases). V was clipped by 5 bases and J by 6 bases, with 21 bases between them. Germline V gene sequence: CDR1 SGHTA, CDR2 FQGNSA. The CDR3 has 16 amino acids.

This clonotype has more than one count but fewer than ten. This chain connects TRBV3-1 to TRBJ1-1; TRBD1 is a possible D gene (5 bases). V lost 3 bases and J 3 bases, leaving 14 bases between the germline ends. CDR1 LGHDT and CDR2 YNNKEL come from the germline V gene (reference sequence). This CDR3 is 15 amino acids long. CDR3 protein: CASSQGTVSDTEAFF. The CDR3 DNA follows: TGTGCCAGCAGCCAGGGGACGGTTAGCGACACTGAAGCTTTCTTT.

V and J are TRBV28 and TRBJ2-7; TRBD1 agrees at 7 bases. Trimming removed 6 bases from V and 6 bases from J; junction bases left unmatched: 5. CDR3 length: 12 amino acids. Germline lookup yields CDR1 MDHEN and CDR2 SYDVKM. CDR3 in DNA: TGTGCCAGCAGGACAGGGTTTGGCGAGCAGTACTTC. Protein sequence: CASRTGFGEQYF.

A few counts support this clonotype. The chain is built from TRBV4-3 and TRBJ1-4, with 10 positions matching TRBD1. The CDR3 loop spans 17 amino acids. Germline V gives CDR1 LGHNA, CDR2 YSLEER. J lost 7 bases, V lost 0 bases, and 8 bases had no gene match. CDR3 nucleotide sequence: TGCGCCAGCAGCCAAGATTGGGGGACAGGGGCCGGTGAAAAACTGTTTTTT. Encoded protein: CASSQDWGTGAGEKLFF.

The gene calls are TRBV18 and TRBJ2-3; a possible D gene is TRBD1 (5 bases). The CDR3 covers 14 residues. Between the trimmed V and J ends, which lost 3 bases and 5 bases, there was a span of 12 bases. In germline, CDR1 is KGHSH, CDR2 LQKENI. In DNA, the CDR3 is TGTGCCAGCTCACCGCCAGGGCGAATAGATACGCAGTATTTT. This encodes CASSPPGRIDTQYF.

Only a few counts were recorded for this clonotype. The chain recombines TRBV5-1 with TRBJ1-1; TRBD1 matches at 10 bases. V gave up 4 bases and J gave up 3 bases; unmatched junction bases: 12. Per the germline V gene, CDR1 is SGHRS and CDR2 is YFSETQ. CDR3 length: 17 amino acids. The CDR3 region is CASSRDPTGGADTEAFF. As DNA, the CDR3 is TGCGCCAGCAGCCGTGACCCGACAGGGGGCGCGGACACTGAAGCTTTCTTT.

DNA for the CDR3: TGTGCCAGCAGGAGGACAGGGCAGAATGAGCAGTTCTTC. This translates into CASRRTGQNEQFF. The V call is TRBV6-6, the J call TRBJ2-1, with 8 bases matching TRBD1. Germline V CDR1 and CDR2: MNHNY, SVGAGI (reference sequence). V was pared by 6 bases and J by 7 bases, with 5 bases of the junction left unmatched. The CDR3 covers 13 residues.

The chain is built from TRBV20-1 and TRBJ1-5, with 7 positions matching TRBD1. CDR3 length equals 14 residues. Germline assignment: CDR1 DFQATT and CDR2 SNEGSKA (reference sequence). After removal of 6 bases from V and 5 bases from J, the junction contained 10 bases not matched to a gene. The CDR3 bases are TGCAGTGCGCGGACAGGTTGGTTCGATCAGCCCCAGCATTTT. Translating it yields CSARTGWFDQPQHF.

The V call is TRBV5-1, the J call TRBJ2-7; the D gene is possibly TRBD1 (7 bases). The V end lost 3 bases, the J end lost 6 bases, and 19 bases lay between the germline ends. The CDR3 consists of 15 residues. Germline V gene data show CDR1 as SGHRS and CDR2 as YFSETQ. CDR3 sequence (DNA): TGCGCCAGCAGCTACCGACAGGGAGGTCTCCGCGAGCAGTACTTC. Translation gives CASSYRQGGLREQYF.

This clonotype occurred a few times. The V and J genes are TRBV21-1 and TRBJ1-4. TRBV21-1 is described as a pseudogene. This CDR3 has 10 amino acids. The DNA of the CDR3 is TGTGCCAGAGCTGGAGAAAAACTGTTTTTT. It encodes CARAGEKLFF.

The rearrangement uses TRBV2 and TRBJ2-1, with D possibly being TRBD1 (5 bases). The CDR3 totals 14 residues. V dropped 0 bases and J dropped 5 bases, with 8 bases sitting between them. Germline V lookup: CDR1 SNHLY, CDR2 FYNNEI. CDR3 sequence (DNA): TGTGCCAGCAGTGAAGCGTGGACACACAATGAGCAGTTCTTC. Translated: CASSEAWTHNEQFF.

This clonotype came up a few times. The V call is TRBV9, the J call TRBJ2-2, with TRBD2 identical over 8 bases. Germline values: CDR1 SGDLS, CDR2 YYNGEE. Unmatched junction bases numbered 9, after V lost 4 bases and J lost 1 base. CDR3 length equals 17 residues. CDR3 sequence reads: CASSPRGGGMNTGELFF. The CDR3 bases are TGTGCCAGCAGCCCGAGGGGCGGGGGGATGAACACCGGGGAGCTGTTTTTT.

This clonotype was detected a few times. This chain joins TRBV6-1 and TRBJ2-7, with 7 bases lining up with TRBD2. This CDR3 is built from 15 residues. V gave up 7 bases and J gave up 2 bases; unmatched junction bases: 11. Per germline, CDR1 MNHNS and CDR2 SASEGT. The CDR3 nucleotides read TGTGCCAGCACCGCAGGTCCAGGGAGGGCCTACGAGCAGTACTTC. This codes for CASTAGPGRAYEQYF.

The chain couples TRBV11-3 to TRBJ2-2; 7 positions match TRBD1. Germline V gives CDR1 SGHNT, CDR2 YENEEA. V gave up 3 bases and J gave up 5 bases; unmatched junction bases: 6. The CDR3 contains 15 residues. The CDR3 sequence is CASSFLGQITGELFF. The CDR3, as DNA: TGTGCCAGCAGCTTTCTGGGACAGATTACCGGGGAGCTGTTTTTT.

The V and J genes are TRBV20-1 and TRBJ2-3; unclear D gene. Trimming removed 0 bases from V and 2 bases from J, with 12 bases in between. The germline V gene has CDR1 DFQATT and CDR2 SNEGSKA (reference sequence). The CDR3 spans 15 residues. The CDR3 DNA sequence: TGCAGTGCTAGAGATCCAACTACCTTCACAGATACGCAGTATTTT. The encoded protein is CSARDPTTFTDTQYF.

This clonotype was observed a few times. The CDR3 nucleotides are TGCAGTGCTCAGGACAGGAATCAGCCCCAGCATTTT. Translation gives CSAQDRNQPQHF. The chain carries TRBV20-1 and TRBJ1-5; 7 nucleotides agree with TRBD1. Germline CDR1 is DFQATT and CDR2 is SNEGSKA (reference sequence). The V gene end was trimmed by 5 bases and the J gene end by 4 bases; junction bases not matched to a gene: 2. The CDR3 has 12 residues.

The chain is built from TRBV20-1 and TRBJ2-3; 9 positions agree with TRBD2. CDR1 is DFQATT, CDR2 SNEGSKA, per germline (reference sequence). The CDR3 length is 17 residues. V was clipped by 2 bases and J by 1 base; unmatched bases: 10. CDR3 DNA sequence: TGCAGTGCTAGATGGCGGGGGGGAACCTCTCGCACAGATACGCAGTATTTT. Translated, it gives CSARWRGGTSRTDTQYF.